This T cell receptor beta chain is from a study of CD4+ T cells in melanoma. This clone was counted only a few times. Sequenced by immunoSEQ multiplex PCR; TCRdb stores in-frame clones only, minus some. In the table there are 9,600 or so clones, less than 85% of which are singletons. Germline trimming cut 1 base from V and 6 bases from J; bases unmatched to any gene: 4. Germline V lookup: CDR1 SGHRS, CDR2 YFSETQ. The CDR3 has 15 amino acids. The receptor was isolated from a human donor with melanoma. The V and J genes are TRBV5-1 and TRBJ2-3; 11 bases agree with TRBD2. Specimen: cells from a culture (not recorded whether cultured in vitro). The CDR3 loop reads CASSLLSGGVDTQYF. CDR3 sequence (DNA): TGCGCCAGCAGCTTGCTTAGCGGGGGGGTTGATACGCAGTATTTT.